The clone carrying this TCR beta chain was observed at least ten times. This specimen comes from a study of regulatory T cells in long-lasting Graves disease. At the level of the study: The antithyroid drugs taken by newly diagnosed Graves' patients had been used for under 3 months.

Construction of the TCR beta libraries employed iRepertoire HTBI primers in conjunction with Arm-PCR of CDR3 regions. Methods used by the authors: Identified across the samples were 55 to 75 TRBV segments and about 14 TRBJ segments. Each CDR3 protein is one row after TCRdb ran MiXCR on the multiplex PCR reads. These V and J calls rely on TCRdb rather than the paper's analysis. The sample holds fewer than 500,000 distinct CDR3 sequences, roughly 15% seen once. This CDR3 spans 17 amino acids. With V trimmed by 3 bases and J by 3 bases, 11 bases remained unmatched. Documented time point: newly diagnosed GD, antithyroid drugs for less than 3 months. RNA from PBMCs was the source of the TCR library. Another study also made use of these data, one on T cells in Graves' hyperthyroidism and ophthalmopathy. That paper adds: Absence of ophthalmopathy progression within 18 months defined stable Graves' hyperthyroidism. A model of 13 V-J features distinguished ophthalmopathy from stable hyperthyroidism.

The TCR comes from a man aged 35-49 years with Graves disease. The chain carries TRBV12-3 or TRBV12-4 and TRBJ2-3; the match to TRBD2 covers 8 bases. Material: peripheral blood mononuclear cells (PBMCs), obtained at new diagnosis, from a patient treated with antithyroid drugs. For the CDR3, the DNA is TGTGCCAGCAGTTTTTCAGGTCCCAGCGGGAGAACAGATACGCAGTATTTT. Translated, it gives CASSFSGPSGRTDTQYF.